These T cell receptor beta chains were read from a single sample in a study of T cells in Graves' hyperthyroidism and ophthalmopathy. TCRdb recomputed calls from the multiplex PCR reads with MiXCR, one row per CDR3 protein. The sample consists of hundreds of thousands of distinct CDR3 sequences, 35% to 40% of them appearing once. The source material was blood. The receptors shown here come from a man younger than 30 with Graves' hyperthyroidism. CDR3s include the opening cysteine and the closing phenylalanine or tryptophan. A D gene is named only where the DNA matches it firmly. Rows may omit the clone size; those that give it use once, few, many or a size class.

J: TRBJ2-5
V: TRBV19
D: -
size: few
CDR3: CASSMVPGQTQYF
DNA: TGTGCCAGTAGTATGGTCCCGGGGCAGACCCAGTACTTC

J: TRBJ1-4
V: TRBV5-1
D: TRBD1
size: -
CDR3: CASSRDRASTNEKLFF
DNA: TGCGCCAGCAGCCGGGACAGGGCTTCGACTAATGAAAAACTGTTTTTT

J: TRBJ1-6
V: TRBV9
D: TRBD1
size: many
CDR3: CASSVRTGLDSPLHF
DNA: TGTGCCAGCAGCGTGAGGACAGGGCTTGATTCACCCCTCCACTTT

J: TRBJ1-6
V: TRBV7-8
D: -
size: -
CDR3: CASSQEGSHNSPLHF
DNA: TGTGCCAGCAGCCAAGAGGGCAGCCATAATTCACCCCTCCACTTT

J: TRBJ1-5
V: TRBV2
D: TRBD1
size: many
CDR3: CASSPLDRNQPQHF
DNA: TGTGCCAGCAGTCCCTTGGACAGGAATCAGCCCCAGCATTTT

J: TRBJ1-1
V: TRBV7-2
D: -
size: -
CDR3: CASSSPGKDTEAFF
DNA: TGTGCCAGCAGCTCCCCAGGGAAGGACACTGAAGCTTTCTTT

J: TRBJ2-5
V: TRBV7-2
D: -
size: few
CDR3: CASSPVAQQETQYF
DNA: TGTGCCAGCAGCCCGGTGGCCCAACAAGAGACCCAGTACTTC

J: TRBJ1-6
V: TRBV7-9
D: TRBD1
size: -
CDR3: CASSVGQGSVKPLHF
DNA: TGTGCCAGCAGCGTCGGACAGGGGTCGGTGAAGCCCCTCCACTTT

J: TRBJ2-7
V: TRBV2
D: -
size: -
CDR3: CASSLLTGGNYEQYF
DNA: TGTGCCAGCAGCCTCCTTACGGGCGGGAACTACGAGCAGTACTTC

J: TRBJ2-7
V: TRBV6-5
D: -
size: -
CDR3: CASSYDQIDEQYF
DNA: TGTGCCAGCAGTTACGACCAGATAGACGAGCAGTACTTC

J: TRBJ1-1
V: TRBV13
D: -
size: few
CDR3: CASSSPGTMNTEAFF
DNA: TGTGCCAGCAGCTCCCCCGGGACAATGAACACTGAAGCTTTCTTT

J: TRBJ2-5
V: TRBV7-8
D: -
size: -
CDR3: CASSPIRGQETQYF
DNA: TGTGCCAGCAGCCCCATACGGGGACAAGAGACCCAGTACTTC

J: TRBJ2-2
V: TRBV2
D: -
size: -
CDR3: CASSYGAGGELFF
DNA: TGTGCCAGCAGTTATGGGGCTGGCGGGGAGCTGTTTTTT

J: TRBJ2-6
V: TRBV15
D: TRBD1
size: -
CDR3: CATSGQGSGANVLTF
DNA: TGTGCCACCAGCGGACAGGGATCCGGGGCCAACGTCCTGACTTTC

J: TRBJ2-7
V: TRBV7-9
D: TRBD1
size: many
CDR3: CASKSGQGYEQYF
DNA: TGTGCCAGCAAGAGTGGACAGGGCTACGAGCAGTACTTC

J: TRBJ2-5
V: TRBV5-6
D: -
size: -
CDR3: CASSFPGPRGETQYF
DNA: TGTGCCAGCAGCTTTCCGGGACCCCGGGGGGAGACCCAGTACTTC

J: TRBJ2-5
V: TRBV12-3/TRBV12-4
D: -
size: many
CDR3: CASSPTAGPRETQYF
DNA: TGTGCCAGCAGTCCAACTGCCGGTCCCCGCGAGACCCAGTACTTC

J: TRBJ2-7
V: TRBV5-1
D: -
size: -
CDR3: CASSTTAGSEQYF
DNA: TGCGCCAGCAGCACCACGGCAGGGAGCGAGCAGTACTTC

J: TRBJ2-5
V: TRBV10-2
D: -
size: few
CDR3: CASRAWGTETQYF
DNA: TGTGCCAGCAGGGCATGGGGCACGGAGACCCAGTACTTC

J: TRBJ1-1
V: TRBV2
D: TRBD1
size: many
CDR3: CASTSGQGGTEAFF
DNA: TGTGCCAGCACCTCGGGACAGGGCGGCACTGAAGCTTTCTTT

J: TRBJ1-2
V: TRBV29-1
D: -
size: few
CDR3: CSILEGIGRGYTF
DNA: TGCAGCATCCTGGAGGGTATCGGGCGTGGCTACACCTTC

J: TRBJ1-4
V: TRBV14
D: TRBD1
size: few
CDR3: CASSPRGPREEMFF
DNA: TGTGCCAGCAGCCCCAGGGGGCCCCGGGAAGAGATGTTTTTT

J: TRBJ2-7
V: TRBV7-9
D: TRBD1
size: -
CDR3: CASSQGPGTVYEQYF
DNA: TGTGCCAGCAGCCAGGGCCCCGGGACAGTCTACGAGCAGTACTTC

J: TRBJ1-1
V: TRBV12-3/TRBV12-4
D: TRBD1
size: few
CDR3: CASSFYRGTEAFF
DNA: TGTGCCAGCAGTTTTTACAGGGGCACTGAAGCTTTCTTT

J: TRBJ2-5
V: TRBV3-1
D: -
size: -
CDR3: CASSQSLETQYF
DNA: TGTGCCAGCAGCCAATCATTGGAGACCCAGTACTTC